Described below is a single T cell receptor (beta chain) sequence and its context. Its antigen is currently not known. The record has no base qualities; no much larger clone is one base away. These data originate in a study of Ad26.COV2.S vaccination and SARS-CoV-2 variants (dated by TCRdb to about 2021). Background on the whole study: Donors in the vaccine arm were drawn from COV1001, a phase I-IIa trial of Ad26.COV2.S in healthy adults that was multicentre, randomized, double-blind and placebo-controlled. A total of around 32 samples were included in the TCR-sequenced set, comprising roughly 19 Ad26.COV2.S vaccine recipients, 5 placebo recipients and 8 SARS-CoV-2 convalescent individuals. Investigators did not know the trial group allocation while performing experiments and assessing outcomes. The specificity and breadth of SARS-CoV-2-reactive T cell receptors after Ad26.COV2.S vaccination were assessed by TCRbeta repertoire sequencing. Participants in the trial were split at random into five groups of five each, receiving low-dose or high-dose Ad26.COV2.S once or twice, or else placebo on both occasions. Ad26.COV2.S was administered intramuscularly at a dose of 5x10^10 or 1x10^11 viral particles, either as one shot or as two shots given 56 days apart. Beyond this particular receptor, the publication reports: After vaccination, substantial breadth of spike-specific CD8+ and CD4+ T cell responses was reported. Ad26.COV2.S recipients had higher spike-specific TCR breadth than placebo recipients (P = 0.0014). It was noted by the authors that total T cell responses may have been underestimated by the TCR breadth and depth analyses. The study was not powered for comparison of responses between vaccine doses or regimens. Vaccine and placebo recipients had comparable non-spike TCR breadth, which fits with the vaccine containing only spike.

The immunoSEQ Assay was the method used to sequence TCRbeta CDR3 regions. After extraction, genomic DNA underwent amplification by bias-controlled multiplex PCR, followed by high-throughput sequencing. Per the source publication's procedure: To quantify the absolute abundance of every unique TCRbeta CDR3 region, sequences were collapsed and filtered. T cell fraction was estimated by normalizing TCRbeta template counts to usable DNA, which was measured by amplifying reference genes present in all nucleated cells. Repertoire TCRs were annotated as SARS-CoV-2-specific when V gene, CDR3 amino acid sequence and J gene were exactly matched to a known reactive TCR set. The reference SARS-CoV-2 TCR set was derived from MIRA and filtered for enrichment in COVID-19-positive ImmuneCODE repertoires, a step that removed public or cross-reactive TCRs. Based on the MIRA antigens, annotated TCRs were further analysed at the level of specific ORF or position within ORF. Breadth was defined as the number of annotated unique rearrangements divided by the total number of unique productive rearrangements, and depth was defined as the summed frequency of the annotated unique rearrangements. Group comparisons of TCR breadth used two-sided Wilcoxon rank-sum tests. In its TCRdb copy, this immuneACCESS table keeps in-frame sequences only and misses some clones. Where compared with another copy, unresolved V genes explain less than half of these, and the others have no known cause. Clone size and the V and J calls come from that table; the DNA yielded D and trimming. Across this sample there are about 440,000 clones, with roughly 87% seen only once. Clones ranked in the top ten supply about 4.4% of the sample.

This specimen's treatment or condition label, interpreted: some 20 received Ad26.COV2.S at low or high dose, single or two shots; about 5 received placebo; per-sample allocation not given. Repertoires of vaccine and placebo recipients were sequenced from samples collected on day 63 after the first injection. Cohort 1b enrolled roughly 25 adults aged 18-55 years at a single site in Boston, USA, between 29 July and 7 August 2020. Ad26.COV2.S was a replication-incompetent adenovirus type 26 vector expressing a prefusion-stabilized SARS-CoV-2 spike protein from the original Wuhan strain. This receptor was identified in a person aged 18-65 years who received the Ad26.COV2.S COVID-19 vaccine or a placebo. The source was peripheral blood, collected in a trial of Ad26.COV2.S vaccine versus placebo.

The sequence in DNA is TGTGCCAGCAGCTTAGGCTGGCGGATCTCCTACGAGCAGTACTTC. The resulting protein is CASSLGWRISYEQYF. The chain links TRBV13 with TRBJ2-7; no D gene call is confident. In the germline V gene (reference sequence), CDR1 corresponds to PRHDT and CDR2 to FYEKMQ. Deletion took 0 bases off V and 0 bases off J, with a span of 9 bases between the germline ends. The CDR3, cysteine through phenylalanine, is 15 amino acids long. Just the 45-base CDR3 DNA is kept, in frame starting at base 1.